The 13 T cell receptor beta chains given below trace back to one sample, sequenced in a study of blood T cell repertoires in COVID-19. Sequencing was performed with immunoSEQ multiplex PCR; in TCRdb, only in-frame clones are kept and a portion is missing. The repertoire holds 140,000 to 150,000 clones, with roughly nine tenths as singletons. The sequenced sample was peripheral blood. The receptors stem from a human donor in a cohort sampled during active COVID-19.

Note on this clone: One junction end does not reproduce the germline sequence, and a read error may be involved. The chain links TRBV7-3 to TRBJ2-5, with D possibly being TRBD1 (5 bases). Germline lookup yields CDR1 SGHTA and CDR2 FQGTGA. The CDR3 loop spans 15 amino acids. CDR3 sequence: CAGSLLGGAQETQYF. The DNA of the CDR3 is TGTGCCGGCAGCTTATTAGGTGGGGCCCAAGAGACCCAGTACTTC.

V usage is TRBV7-9 and J usage is TRBJ1-4; possibly TRBD1 for D (5 bases). V lost 5 bases and J lost 8, with 18 bases in between. Germline values: CDR1 SEHNR, CDR2 FQNEAQ (reference sequence). The CDR3 loop spans 15 amino acids. The CDR3 DNA reads as TGTGCCAGCAGCCCCTTCGGGGGGATGGAGGAAAAACTGTTTTTT. Amino acid sequence: CASSPFGGMEEKLFF.

The V gene is TRBV5-4, the J gene TRBJ2-3; TRBD2 matches 7 bases. The CDR3 has 14 residues. V lost 1 base and J lost 3; bases outside the gene matches: 2. CDR1 SGHNT and CDR2 YYREEE come from the germline V gene (reference sequence). The CDR3 nucleotides are TGTGCCAGCAGCTTGCCGGGGGGAACAGATACGCAGTATTTT. It codes for CASSLPGGTDTQYF.

The chain links TRBV6-2 or TRBV6-3 to TRBJ1-1; D unresolved. Germline lookup yields CDR1 MNHEY and CDR2 SVGEGT. V gave up 2 bases and J gave up 4 bases, with 20 bases separating them. The CDR3 sequence is 17 residues long. DNA of the CDR3: TGTGCCAGCAGTTACCCCCAGAGGGCCGGATCGGGCACTGAAGCTTTCTTT. Translated, it gives CASSYPQRAGSGTEAFF.

Only one count was recorded for this clone. The rearrangement uses TRBV9 and TRBJ2-1; 14 positions match TRBD2. Trimming cost V 3 bases and J 9 bases; bases outside gene matches: 5. This CDR3 has 15 residues. Germline values: CDR1 SGDLS, CDR2 YYNGEE. For the CDR3, the DNA is TGTGCCAGCAGCGCCGGACTAGCGGGGGGAATTGAGCAGTTCTTC. Protein sequence: CASSAGLAGGIEQFF.

J is TRBJ1-2 and V is TRBV23-1, with TRBD1 as a possible D gene (6 bases). TRBV23-1 is an ORF for which the function is uncertain. V gave up 4 bases and J gave up 5 bases, with 23 bases separating them. The CDR3 runs 17 residues. In DNA, the CDR3 is TGCGCCAGCAGTCCCGGGGACAACGCTCCCCTTCTTTATGGCTACACCTTC. This sequence encodes CASSPGDNAPLLYGYTF.

The rearrangement uses TRBV6-5 and TRBJ2-1, with D possibly being TRBD2 (5 bases). Germline V lookup: CDR1 MNHEY, CDR2 SVGAGI. CDR3 length equals 15 residues. V was clipped by 6 bases and J by 2 bases, with 14 bases between them. As DNA, the CDR3 is TGTGCCAGCAGGCGCCGCAACGGGGCCTACAATGAGCAGTTCTTC. Amino acid sequence: CASRRRNGAYNEQFF.

This chain uses TRBV9 with TRBJ2-2, with 9 nucleotides matching TRBD1. Trimming at V came to 0 bases and at J to 4 bases, leaving 7 bases not matched to a gene. CDR3 length: 17 residues. Germline V gives CDR1 SGDLS, CDR2 YYNGEE. DNA of the CDR3: TGTGCCAGCAGCGTAGATCCCGGGACAGGGACCACCGGGGAGCTGTTTTTT. Its protein is CASSVDPGTGTTGELFF.

Here the CDR3 reads CASSIGQRNTEAFF. CDR3 nucleotides: TGCGCCAGCAGCATTGGACAGAGGAACACTGAAGCTTTCTTT. The rearrangement links TRBV5-1 to TRBJ1-1; possibly TRBD1 for D (6 bases). Germline V gene lookup returns CDR1 SGHRS and CDR2 YFSETQ. This CDR3 has 14 amino acids. The V end was cut by 4 bases, the J end by 1 base, with 11 bases between.

This clone appeared a single time. The rearrangement uses TRBV6-6 and TRBJ1-4, with D perhaps matching TRBD1 (5 bases). CDR1 MNHNY and CDR2 SVGAGI come from the germline V gene (reference sequence). V was shortened by 2 bases and J by 2 bases, with 12 bases between the two germline ends. The CDR3 totals 16 residues. The CDR3 here is CASSYRRDSTNEKLFF. In nucleotides, the CDR3 is TGTGCCAGCAGTTACCGCAGGGATTCGACTAATGAAAAACTGTTTTTT.

The rearrangement links TRBV7-5 to TRBJ1-2; the DNA was not used to check the table's D call, TRBD1. TRBV7-5 is given as a pseudogene. This CDR3 contains 13 residues. The CDR3 spells CVRSLQGADGYTF. CDR3 nucleotide sequence: TGTGTCAGAAGCCTCCAGGGGGCGGATGGCTACACCTTC.

This sequence joins TRBV5-1 and TRBJ1-2; no clear D gene. V was pared by 0 bases and J by 8 bases, with 8 bases between. This CDR3 spans 12 amino acids. The V gene's germline CDR1 is SGHRS and CDR2 YFSETQ. The DNA of the CDR3 is TGCGCCAGCAGCTTGGGGCCTCAGGGCTACACCTTC. Its protein product is CASSLGPQGYTF.

This chain uses TRBV6-4 with TRBJ1-5; D is uncertain. The V end lost 3 bases, the J end lost 7 bases, and 10 bases lay between the germline ends. The CDR3 runs 13 residues. Germline CDR1 and CDR2: MRHNA and SNTAGT. The CDR3 spells CASSEEVRQPQHF. CDR3 DNA: TGTGCCAGCAGTGAGGAGGTTCGACAGCCCCAGCATTTT.